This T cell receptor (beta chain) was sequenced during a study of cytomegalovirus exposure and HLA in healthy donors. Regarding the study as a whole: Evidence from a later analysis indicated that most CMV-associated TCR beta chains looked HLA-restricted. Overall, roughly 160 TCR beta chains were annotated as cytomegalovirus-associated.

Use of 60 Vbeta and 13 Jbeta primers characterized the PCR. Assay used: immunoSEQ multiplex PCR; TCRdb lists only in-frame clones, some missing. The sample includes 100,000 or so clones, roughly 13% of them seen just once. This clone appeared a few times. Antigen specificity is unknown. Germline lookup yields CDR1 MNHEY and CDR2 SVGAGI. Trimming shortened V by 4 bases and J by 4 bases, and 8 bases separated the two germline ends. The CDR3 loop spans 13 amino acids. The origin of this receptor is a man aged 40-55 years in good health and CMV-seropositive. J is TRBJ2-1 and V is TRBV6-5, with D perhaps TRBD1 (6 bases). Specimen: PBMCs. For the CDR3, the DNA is TGTGCCAGCAGTTGGACAGTATACAATGAGCAGTTCTTC. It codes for CASSWTVYNEQFF.